Reported below is one T cell receptor (beta chain). The clone's antigen remains unknown. Qualities for individual bases were not recorded, and no much larger clone is one base off. This specimen belongs to a study of shared clonotypes between healthy human individuals (dated by TCRdb to the early 2020s). For the wider study: The cohort included three men and a couple of women between 18 and 49 years of age. Libraries were prepared and TCR repertoires were sequenced by different laboratories using diverse techniques, in order to increase sequencing depth and limit assay-specific biases. Leukapheresis yielded between about 0.85 and 10 billion PBMCs per donor. For each donor, CD4 naive and CD4 memory were each given three plates, CD8 naive was given two plates, and CD8 memory was given one plate. The study deeply sequenced blood TCR repertoires of five healthy adults to estimate repertoire size and the extent of clonotype sharing between individuals.

The paper's findings and limits, for the study overall: Rarefaction of sorted-subset datasets indicated incomplete sequencing despite the large sequencing depth. The small number of donors limited the genetic and exposure-history diversity represented. Pairwise subsampling indicated that sequencing depth was expected to affect the degree of clonotype sharing among donors. Across a few donors, about 5% of naive CD4, 3% to 3.5% of naive CD8, about 2.3% of memory CD4, and 0.4% of memory CD8 clonotypes were shared. Estimated clonotype richness was generally larger for naive than for memory subsets. Higher generation probabilities were observed for clonotypes shared by all four sorted-subset donors than for non-shared clonotypes. Sampling was restricted to blood, and TCR repertoires in tissues likely differ from the TCR repertoires found in blood.

Counted from cysteine to phenylalanine, this CDR3 has 13 amino acids. Only CDR3 DNA is held: 39 bases, read in frame from base 1. V is pared back by 4 bases and J by 5 bases, with 12 bases lying between the germline termini. As encoded in the germline V gene (reference sequence), CDR1 is SGHNT while CDR2 is YYREEE. TCR CDR3 regions were amplified from genomic DNA by multiplex PCR using the deep immunoSEQ assay. For each cell subset, the extracted genomic DNA was distributed evenly across all wells of several immunoSEQ 96-well plates, and each plate served as one replicate. Each replicate PCR for sorted subsets received around 200 ng genomic DNA, equal to about 30,000 T cell genomes. Purified libraries were measured with a Qubit 3.0 fluorometer, size-checked on a Bioanalyzer 2100, and measured again with the KAPA Library Quantification kit. Each immunoSEQ 96-well plate was sequenced on its own single-read 150-cycle Illumina NextSeq 550 flow cell. The authors' pipeline ran thus. Because the immunoSEQ output included only junctional sequences and no quality scores, the filtering could not be the same as the filtering used for full-length reads. To assign V/J genes and CDR3, sequences were annotated against IMGT germline references using PyIR, a Python wrapper for IgBLAST v1.9. Reads were removed for weak V/J assignments (E-value above 1e-6), missing CDR3, stop codons, out-of-frame junctions, or ambiguous translated residues. A V3J clonotype was defined by an identical inferred V gene, J gene, and CDR3 amino acid sequence. Percentage overlap between repertoires was computed as shared unique clonotypes divided by the size of the smaller repertoire. Richness of each repertoire was evaluated using RTK rarefaction, the Chao1 estimator, and Recon v2.1 estimates of unobserved clonotypes. Generation probabilities were computed with OLGA for all TCRbeta clonotypes obtained by the gDNA method from several donors. TCRdb took over this immuneACCESS table, retaining in-frame rearrangements with V and J assigned. Such tables are incomplete; in checked studies, under half of the missing clones stem from an unresolved V gene, and the remainder is unexplained. That table supplies the V and J calls and clone size; D and trimming were determined from the DNA. This sample gives millions of clones in total; around 96% of them show up just once. 0.85% to 1.2% of the sample is taken by the ten largest.

For the CD8 naive samples, CD45RO-negative cells were positively selected for CCR7, yielding a CD45RA+CCR7+ population from which TemRA cells were excluded. Healthy HIV-negative adults with no recently reported acute infections or vaccinations were included as donors. Only Caucasian adults living in Nashville, Tennessee, USA were represented among the donors. After blood collection by leukapheresis, PBMCs were isolated using Ficoll-Histopaque density gradient centrifugation and then cryopreserved in the vapor phase of liquid nitrogen. Analytical flow cytometry was used to check the purity and quantity of every magnetically sorted T cell population. Genomic DNA was isolated from each sorted fraction and quantified by UV absorbance on a Nanodrop 2000c.

Specimen: naive CD8+ T cells sorted from blood. The intended sense of this specimen's cell subset or site label: CD45RA+CCR7+. The V gene is TRBV5-4 and the J gene is TRBJ1-1; the best D guess is TRBD1, with 5 bases matching. The receptor comes from a man younger than 30 in good health. The CDR3 protein: CASSRAGDTEAFF. Here is the DNA: TGTGCCAGCAGCCGGGCGGGGGATACTGAAGCTTTCTTT.